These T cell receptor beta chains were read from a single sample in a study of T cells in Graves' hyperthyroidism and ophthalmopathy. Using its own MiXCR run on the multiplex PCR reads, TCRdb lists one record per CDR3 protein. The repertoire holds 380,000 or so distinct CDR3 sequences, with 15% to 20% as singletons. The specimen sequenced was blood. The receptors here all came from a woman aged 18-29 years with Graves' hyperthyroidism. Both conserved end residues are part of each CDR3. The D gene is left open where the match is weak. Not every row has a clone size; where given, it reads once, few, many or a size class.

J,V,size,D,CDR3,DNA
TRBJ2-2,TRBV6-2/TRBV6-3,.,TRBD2,CASSTSGTSVGELFF,TGTGCCAGCAGTACGTCCGGGACTAGCGTCGGGGAGCTGTTTTTT
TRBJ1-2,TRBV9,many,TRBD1,CASSTRTGGSHF,TGTGCCAGCAGCACAAGGACAGGCGGGAGCCACTTC
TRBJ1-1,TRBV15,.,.,CATSRAAPGQAFF,TGTGCCACCAGCCGGGCAGCACCCGGACAAGCTTTCTTT
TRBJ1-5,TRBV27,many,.,CASRGRSSNQPQHF,TGTGCCAGCAGGGGACGAAGTTCGAATCAGCCCCAGCATTTT
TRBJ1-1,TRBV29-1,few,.,CSVGGFPNTEAFF,TGCAGCGTAGGGGGATTCCCGAACACTGAAGCTTTCTTT
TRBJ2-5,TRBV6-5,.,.,CASSTGFEAQYF,TGTGCCAGCAGTACCGGCTTTGAGGCCCAGTACTTC
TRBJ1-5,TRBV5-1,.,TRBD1,CASSLGDRNQPQHF,TGCGCCAGCAGCTTGGGGGACAGGAATCAGCCCCAGCATTTT
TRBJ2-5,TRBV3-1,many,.,CASSHSAGGPETQYF,TGTGCCAGCAGCCACTCGGCCGGGGGACCGGAGACCCAGTACTTC
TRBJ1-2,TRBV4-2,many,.,CASSQPNYGYTF,TGTGCCAGCAGCCAGCCTAACTATGGCTACACCTTC
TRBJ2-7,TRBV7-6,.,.,CASSSPTVSYEQYF,TGTGCCAGCAGTTCGCCGACAGTCTCCTACGAGCAGTACTTC
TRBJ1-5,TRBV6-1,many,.,CASRPQAYSNQPQHF,TGTGCCAGCAGACCCCAGGCCTATAGCAATCAGCCCCAGCATTTT
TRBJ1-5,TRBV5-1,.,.,CASSLAPGIDQPQHF,TGCGCCAGCAGCTTGGCGCCAGGGATCGATCAGCCCCAGCATTTT
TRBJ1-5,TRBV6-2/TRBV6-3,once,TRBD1,CASSLGQGHGQPQHF,TGTGCCAGCAGCCTCGGACAGGGGCATGGTCAGCCCCAGCATTTT
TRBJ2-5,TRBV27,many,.,CASSDTNQETQYF,TGTGCCAGCAGTGACACTAACCAAGAGACCCAGTACTTC
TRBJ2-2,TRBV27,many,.,CASKRRTGELFF,TGTGCCAGCAAGCGTCGAACCGGGGAGCTGTTTTTT
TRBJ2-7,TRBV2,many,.,CASKADSLGYEQYF,TGTGCCAGCAAGGCGGACAGCCTGGGTTACGAGCAGTACTTC
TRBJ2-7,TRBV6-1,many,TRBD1,CASIDLRQGAYEQYF,TGTGCCAGCATCGACCTCAGACAGGGGGCCTACGAGCAGTACTTC
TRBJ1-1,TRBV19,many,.,CASTRGGGREHTEAFF,TGTGCCAGTACCAGAGGGGGGGGGCGCGAGCACACTGAAGCTTTCTTT
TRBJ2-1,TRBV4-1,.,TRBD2,CASSQDPASGAYNEQFF,TGCGCCAGCAGCCAAGATCCCGCTAGCGGGGCTTACAATGAGCAGTTCTTC
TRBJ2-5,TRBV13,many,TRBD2,CASSLGPSGGAQETQYF,TGTGCCAGCAGCTTAGGCCCAAGCGGGGGGGCCCAAGAGACCCAGTACTTC
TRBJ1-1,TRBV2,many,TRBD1,CASTGQVDTEAFF,TGTGCCAGCACAGGACAGGTGGACACTGAAGCTTTCTTT
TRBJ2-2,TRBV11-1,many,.,CASSSDSTGELFF,TGTGCCAGCAGCTCCGACAGCACCGGGGAGCTGTTTTTT
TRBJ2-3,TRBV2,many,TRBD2,CASRGSGGFNTDTQYF,TGTGCCAGCAGGGGGAGCGGGGGCTTTAACACAGATACGCAGTATTTT
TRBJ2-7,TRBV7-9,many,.,CASSPSNEQYF,TGTGCCAGCAGCCCAAGCAACGAGCAGTACTTC
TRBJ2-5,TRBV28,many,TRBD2,CASSQTGGGQETQYF,TGTGCCAGCAGTCAAACGGGGGGGGGCCAAGAGACCCAGTACTTC
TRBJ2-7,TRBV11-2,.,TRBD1,CASSLDTGTGSYEQYF,TGTGCCAGCAGCTTAGACACCGGGACAGGCTCCTACGAGCAGTACTTC
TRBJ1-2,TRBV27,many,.,CASGGRDLRGYTF,TGTGCCAGCGGGGGCCGGGACCTGAGGGGCTACACCTTC
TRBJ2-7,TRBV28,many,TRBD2,CASSSGLAGPYIPYEQYF,TGTGCCAGCAGTTCAGGACTAGCGGGGCCCTATATCCCCTACGAGCAGTACTTC
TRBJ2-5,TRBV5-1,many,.,CASRHLAGIQETQYF,TGCGCCAGCAGACATCTGGCGGGGATCCAAGAGACCCAGTACTTC
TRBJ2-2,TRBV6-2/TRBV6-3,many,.,CASSSVANTGELFF,TGTGCCAGCAGCTCAGTCGCGAACACCGGGGAGCTGTTTTTT